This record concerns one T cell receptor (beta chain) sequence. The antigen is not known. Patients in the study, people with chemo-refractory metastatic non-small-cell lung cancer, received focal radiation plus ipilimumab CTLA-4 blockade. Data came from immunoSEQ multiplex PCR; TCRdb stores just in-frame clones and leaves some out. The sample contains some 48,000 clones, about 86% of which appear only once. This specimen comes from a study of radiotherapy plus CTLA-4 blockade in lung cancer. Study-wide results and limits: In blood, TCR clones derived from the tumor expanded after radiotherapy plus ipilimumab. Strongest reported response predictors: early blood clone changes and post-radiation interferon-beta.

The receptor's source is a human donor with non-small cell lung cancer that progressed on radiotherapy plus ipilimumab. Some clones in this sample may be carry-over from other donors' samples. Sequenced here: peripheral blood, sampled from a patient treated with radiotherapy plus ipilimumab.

Here the CDR3 reads CASSLETTGIPNEKLFF. CDR3 nucleotides: TGTGCCAGCAGCTTAGAAACCACAGGGATCCCTAATGAAAAACTGTTTTTT. This chain links TRBV7-2 with TRBJ1-4; the D gene is possibly TRBD1 (6 bases). The CDR3 runs 17 residues. The germline gives CDR1 SGHTA, CDR2 FQGNSA. V was shortened by 1 base and J by 3 bases, with 15 bases between the two germline ends.